The clone carrying this T cell receptor beta chain has ten or more counts. TCR beta VDJ and CDR3 profiles were obtained from a genomic DNA template. Via MiXCR, TCRdb re-called the reads, giving one row per CDR3 protein. Among a few hundred thousand distinct CDR3 sequences listed, 60% to 65% were seen once. The data belong to a study of CD8+CD57+ T cells in acquired aplastic anemia. Overall study: Average CD4+ read depth in healthy donors was around 9.9 million reads.

CDR1 and CDR2 (germline): SGDLS, YYNGEE. Trimming cost V 4 bases and J 1 base, with 12 bases left between them. The length of the CDR3 is 14 residues. Sequenced input: sorted CD4+, CD8+, or CD8+CD57+ T cells (not recorded which) from PBMCs. The receptor was derived from a human donor in good health. The rearrangement joins TRBV9 to TRBJ2-7, with no clear D. CDR3 nucleotide sequence: TGTGCCAGCAGCACCGTTGGGCAGTCCTACGAGCAGTACTTC. Encoded protein: CASSTVGQSYEQYF.